This T cell receptor (beta chain) was observed in a study of blood T cell repertoires in COVID-19. Study details: The cDNA or gDNA used as material had been derived from T cells, B-cell-depleted T cells, or PBMCs.

Data came from immunoSEQ multiplex PCR; TCRdb stores just in-frame clones and leaves some out. The top ten hold 8.5% to 10% of the sample, which has just over 300,000 clones, 80% to 90% seen once. The study recruited people aged roughly 18 to 100 years across 24 US areas. Before being deemed recovered, Cohort 3 donors had two negative PCRs, clearance, or symptom resolution. The sample was PBMCs or T cells enriched from blood (not recorded which). The origin of this receptor is a woman in her late teens or twenties who had recovered from COVID-19.

CDR3 residues: CASRTGGLSTDTQYF. The CDR3, as DNA: TGTGCCAGCAGGACGGGGGGGCTTAGCACAGATACGCAGTATTTT. The chain has TRBV6-6 and TRBJ2-3; 8 positions match TRBD2. The CDR3 sequence is 15 residues long. CDR1 and CDR2 (germline): MNHNY, SVGAGI (reference sequence). V gave up 6 bases and J gave up 0 bases; unmatched junction bases: 5.